Listed below are T cell receptor beta chains from one sample, sequenced in a study of OX40 agonist ivuxolimab in advanced cancers. The table came from immunoSEQ multiplex PCR; TCRdb's copy has only in-frame clones and leaves some out. In the table there are tens of thousands of clones, about 85% of which are singletons. The sequences come from CD4+ or CD8+ T cells sorted from blood, collected in a trial of the OX40 agonist ivuxolimab. The origin of the receptors is an adult with an advanced solid tumor such as melanoma, head and neck, liver or kidney cancer. CDR3s leave out the opening cysteine and the closing phenylalanine or tryptophan. Each record gives: CDR3 protein, J gene, clone size, V gene. A clone size is listed for some rows: how often the clone was seen (once, few, many), or a class if it is expanded.

AWRDNTGELF	TRBJ2-2	.	TRBV30
ASSRRQGRETQY	TRBJ2-5	few	TRBV7-6
ASSLGSGRPVGTDTQY	TRBJ2-3	.	TRBV7-9
ASRPGLAGNYNEQF	TRBJ2-1	.	TRBV5-4
ATSPGGVMNTEAF	TRBJ1-1	.	TRBV6-5
ASSFQTGSTEAF	TRBJ1-1	few	TRBV5-1
ASSSGGAFGNTIY	TRBJ1-3	.	TRBV5-6
ASSLRRTSGSTYEQY	TRBJ2-7	once	TRBV7-8
AISEGQGSGELF	TRBJ2-2	.	TRBV10-3
ASSTDNQPQH	TRBJ1-5	.	TRBV12-5
ASTEGGSTEAF	TRBJ1-1	.	TRBV2
ASRGREVETAEAF	TRBJ1-1	once	TRBV19
AISESRGQGTQY	TRBJ2-5	.	TRBV10-3
AGGGTGGQPQH	TRBJ1-5	.	TRBV19
ASSSRQGDTQY	TRBJ2-3	.	TRBV28
ASSLGLAGYTQY	TRBJ2-3	.	TRBV5-1